The clone carrying this T cell receptor beta chain was seen only once. There were only Caucasian adults among the donors, and all lived in Nashville, Tennessee. Unsorted samples relied on tens of millions of PBMCs, which served as the source of genomic DNA. Samples underwent the assay at deep level. TCRdb's table, derived via immunoSEQ multiplex PCR, lists solely in-frame clones and lacks some. The table lists over 400,000 clones, 70% to 80% of them singletons. The sample is drawn from a study of shared clonotypes between healthy human individuals. In the study overall: Donor composition was a couple of women and a few men, aged 18 to 49.

The sequence derives from a woman in her thirties or forties in good health. Some clones in this sample may be carry-over from other donors' samples. Sequenced: PBMCs.

The DNA for the CDR3 is TGTGCCAGCAGTTACTCGCGGACAGACACTGAAGCTTTCTTT. This translates into CASSYSRTDTEAFF. V usage is TRBV6-6 and J usage is TRBJ1-1; the D gene is possibly TRBD1 (6 bases). Trimming stripped 0 bases from V and 3 bases from J, with 8 bases between. Germline V gives CDR1 MNHNY, CDR2 SVGAGI (reference sequence). This CDR3 spans 14 amino acids.